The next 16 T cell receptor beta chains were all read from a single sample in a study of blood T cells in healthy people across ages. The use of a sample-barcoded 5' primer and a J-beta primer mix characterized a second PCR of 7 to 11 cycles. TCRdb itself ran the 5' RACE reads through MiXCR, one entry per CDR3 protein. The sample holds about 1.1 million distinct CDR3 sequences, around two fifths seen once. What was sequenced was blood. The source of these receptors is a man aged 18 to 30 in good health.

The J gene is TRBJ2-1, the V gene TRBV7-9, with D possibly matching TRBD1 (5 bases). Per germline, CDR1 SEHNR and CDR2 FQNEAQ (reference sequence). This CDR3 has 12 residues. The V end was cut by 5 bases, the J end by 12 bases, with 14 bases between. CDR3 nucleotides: TGTGCCAGCAGCGCTGACAGTTGGGGGCAGTTCTTC. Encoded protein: CASSADSWGQFF.

The CDR3 nucleotides read TGTGCCAGCAGTTTATCGGCGGGAGAAGTCGGAAATGAGCAGTACTTC. This sequence encodes CASSLSAGEVGNEQYF. This chain connects TRBV27 to TRBJ2-5, with 7 bases aligning to TRBD2. This CDR3 is 16 amino acids long. CDR1 and CDR2 from the germline V gene are MNHEY and SMNVEV (reference sequence). The V and J ends lost 0 bases and 11 bases, in that order; junction bases with no gene match: 15.

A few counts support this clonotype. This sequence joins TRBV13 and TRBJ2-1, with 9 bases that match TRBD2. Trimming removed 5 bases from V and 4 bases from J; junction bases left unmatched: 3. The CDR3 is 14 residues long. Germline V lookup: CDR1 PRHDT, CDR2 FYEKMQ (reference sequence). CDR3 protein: CASSQRGAYNEQFF. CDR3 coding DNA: TGTGCCAGCAGCCAGCGGGGGGCTTACAATGAGCAGTTCTTC.

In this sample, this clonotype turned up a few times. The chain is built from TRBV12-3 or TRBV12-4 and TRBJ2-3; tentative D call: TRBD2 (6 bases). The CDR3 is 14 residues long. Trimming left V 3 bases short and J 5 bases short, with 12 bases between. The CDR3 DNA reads TGTGCCAGCAGTTTTAGGCGGGGTGGAGATACGCAGTATTTT. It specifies CASSFRRGGDTQYF.

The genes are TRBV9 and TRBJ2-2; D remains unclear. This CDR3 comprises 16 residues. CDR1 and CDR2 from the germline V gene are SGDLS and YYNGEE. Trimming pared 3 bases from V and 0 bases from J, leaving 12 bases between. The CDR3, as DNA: TGTGCCAGCAGCGCCGGCGGTCCATCGAACACCGGGGAGCTGTTTTTT. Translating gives CASSAGGPSNTGELFF.

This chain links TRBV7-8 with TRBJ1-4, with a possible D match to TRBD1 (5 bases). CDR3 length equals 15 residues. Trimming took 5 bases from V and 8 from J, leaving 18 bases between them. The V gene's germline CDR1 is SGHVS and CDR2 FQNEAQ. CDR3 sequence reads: CASSNVGAGWEKLFF. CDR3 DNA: TGTGCCAGCAGCAACGTTGGGGCAGGGTGGGAAAAACTGTTTTTT.

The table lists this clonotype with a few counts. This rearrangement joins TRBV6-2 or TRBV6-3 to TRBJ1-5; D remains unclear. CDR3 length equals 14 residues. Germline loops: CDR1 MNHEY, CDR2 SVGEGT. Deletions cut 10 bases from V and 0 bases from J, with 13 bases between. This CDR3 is CATHAGYSNQPQHF. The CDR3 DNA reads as TGTGCCACCCACGCCGGATATAGCAATCAGCCCCAGCATTTT.

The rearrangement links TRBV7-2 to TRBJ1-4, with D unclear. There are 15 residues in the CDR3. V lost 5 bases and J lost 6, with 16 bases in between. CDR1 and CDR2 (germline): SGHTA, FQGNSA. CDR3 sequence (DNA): TGTGCCAGCAGCCCCCGATTAGGGTTCGATGAAAAACTGTTTTTT. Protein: CASSPRLGFDEKLFF.

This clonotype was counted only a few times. CDR3 coding DNA: TGCAGCGTTGAACACAGCCACACTGAAGCTTTCTTT. Its protein is CSVEHSHTEAFF. The chain uses TRBV29-1 and TRBJ1-1, with D hard to call. V dropped 2 bases and J dropped 3 bases, with 7 bases sitting between them. Germline CDR1 SQVTM, CDR2 ANQGSEA. The CDR3 runs 12 residues.

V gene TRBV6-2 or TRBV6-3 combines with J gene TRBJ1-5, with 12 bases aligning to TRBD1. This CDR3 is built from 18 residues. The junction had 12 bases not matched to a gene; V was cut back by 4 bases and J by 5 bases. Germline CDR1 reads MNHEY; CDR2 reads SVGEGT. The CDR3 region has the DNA TGTGCCAGCAGTTTTATCCTCCCGGGACAGGGGGCTGATCAGCCCCAGCATTTT. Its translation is CASSFILPGQGADQPQHF.

The CDR3 DNA reads as TGCAAAGCGCAGGCTAACACTGAAGCTTTCTTT. As protein: CKAQANTEAFF. The gene calls are TRBV20-1 and TRBJ1-1; D call uncertain. In germline, CDR1 is DFQATT, CDR2 SNEGSKA (reference sequence). The CDR3 runs 11 residues.

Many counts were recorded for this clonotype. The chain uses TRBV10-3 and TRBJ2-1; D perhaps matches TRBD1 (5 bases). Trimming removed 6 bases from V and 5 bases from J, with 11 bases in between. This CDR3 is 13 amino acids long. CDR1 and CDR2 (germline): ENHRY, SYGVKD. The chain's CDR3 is CAISLGPHNEQFF. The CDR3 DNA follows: TGTGCCATCAGCTTGGGGCCCCACAATGAGCAGTTCTTC.

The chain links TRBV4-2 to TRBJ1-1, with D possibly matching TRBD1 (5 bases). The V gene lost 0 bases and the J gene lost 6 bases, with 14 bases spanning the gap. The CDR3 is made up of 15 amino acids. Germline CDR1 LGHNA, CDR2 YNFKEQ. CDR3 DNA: TGTGCCAGCAGCCAAGATCCTGGCAGGGAGGCTGAAGCTTTCTTT. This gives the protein CASSQDPGREAEAFF.

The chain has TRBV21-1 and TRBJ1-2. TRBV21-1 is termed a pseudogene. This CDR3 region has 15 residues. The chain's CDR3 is CASTLAGNRFYGYTF. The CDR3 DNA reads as TGTGCCAGCACTTTAGCGGGAAACCGCTTCTATGGCTACACCTTC.

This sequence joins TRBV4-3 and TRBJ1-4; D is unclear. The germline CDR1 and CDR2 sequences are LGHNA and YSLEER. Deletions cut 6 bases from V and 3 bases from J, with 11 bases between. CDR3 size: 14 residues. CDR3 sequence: CASSSEDPNEKLFF. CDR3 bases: TGCGCCAGCAGTTCAGAGGACCCTAATGAAAAACTGTTTTTT.

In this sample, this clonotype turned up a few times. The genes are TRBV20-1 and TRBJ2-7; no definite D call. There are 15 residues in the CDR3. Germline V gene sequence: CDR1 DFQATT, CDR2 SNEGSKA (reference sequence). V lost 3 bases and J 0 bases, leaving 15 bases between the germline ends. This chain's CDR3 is CSASGSLASSYEQYF. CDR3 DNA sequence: TGCAGTGCTAGCGGATCGTTGGCGAGCTCCTACGAGCAGTACTTC.